This T cell receptor beta chain was found in a study of Ad26.COV2.S vaccination and SARS-CoV-2 variants. As for the study in general: This donor came from the COV1001 trial of Ad26.COV2.S. Ad26.COV2.S was injected intramuscularly once or twice, 56 days apart.

Stated treatment: around 19 received Ad26.COV2.S at low or high dose, single or two shots; 5 received placebo; per-sample allocation not given. Material that was analyzed had been drawn on day 63 after the first vaccine or placebo injection. The table came from immunoSEQ multiplex PCR; TCRdb's copy has only in-frame clones and leaves some out. Among roughly 350,000 clones listed, more than 75% were seen once. With respect to this clone: Its antigen is unidentified.

General study results and limits: Among vaccine recipients, spike-specific TCR breadth exceeded that of placebo recipients.

V shed 2 bases, J shed 8 bases, and the junction held 3 bases outside the gene matches. Germline V gene lookup returns CDR1 GTSNPN and CDR2 SVGIG (reference sequence). This CDR3 is built from 13 residues. The clonotype comes from a person aged 18-65 years who received the Ad26.COV2.S COVID-19 vaccine or a placebo. The sequenced sample was peripheral blood, obtained in a trial of Ad26.COV2.S vaccine versus placebo. The chain couples TRBV30 to TRBJ1-6; 7 positions agree with TRBD1. The CDR3 loop reads CAWSRQGDSPLHF. The CDR3 DNA reads as TGTGCCTGGAGTCGCCAGGGGGATTCACCCCTCCACTTT.